This T cell receptor (beta chain) was profiled in a study of blood T cell repertoires in COVID-19. Looking at the study overall: Researchers got acute and convalescent COVID-19 samples from the United States, Italy and Spain. Nucleic acid was either cDNA or gDNA, and it came from T cells, B-cell-depleted T cells, or PBMCs.

Original methodology: Researchers report that nucleated cell counts were estimated from reference gene primer amplification. Using immunoSEQ multiplex PCR, the repertoire was profiled, and TCRdb retains in-frame clones only, with some absent. V, J and clone size were drawn from that table, and D and trimming were deduced from the DNA. Altogether just over 60,000 clones are present, approximately 79% being singletons, with the ten largest covering around 20%. CDR1 and CDR2 from the germline V gene are LGHDT and YNNKEL (reference sequence). The CDR3 spans 12 residues. Trimming stripped 6 bases from V and 1 base from J, with 6 bases between.

The chain recombines TRBV3-1 (or the pseudogene TRBV3-2) with TRBJ1-1; D not resolved. The specimen was peripheral blood. The TCR originated in an elderly woman with active or convalescent COVID-19. The CDR3 region is CASRRANTEAFF. The CDR3 coding sequence is TGTGCCAGCAGGAGGGCGAACACTGAAGCTTTCTTT.